The 18 T cell receptor beta chains below all came from one sample that was sequenced in a study of human T cells and chemical hapten exposure. TCRdb reprocessed the 5' RACE reads via MiXCR and lists one record per CDR3 protein. This sample has some 150,000 distinct CDR3 sequences, with around 4.1% found just once. It was from unfractionated whole blood that total RNA was extracted. The source is a female donor in good health.

This clonotype has ten or more counts. The J gene is TRBJ2-7, the V gene TRBV12-5; D perhaps matches TRBD2 (5 bases). V was cut by 3 bases and J by 0 bases, with 9 bases left in between. This CDR3 comprises 14 residues. Per the germline V gene, CDR1 is LGHNT and CDR2 is FRNRAP. CDR3 nucleotides: TGTGCTAGTGGTTTATCGGGGTACTCCTACGAGCAGTACTTC. Residues: CASGLSGYSYEQYF.

This clonotype has a count of ten or more. The gene calls are TRBV9 and TRBJ2-7, with D possibly matching TRBD1 (6 bases). Trimming took 0 bases from V and 0 from J, leaving 10 bases between them. CDR1 is SGDLS, CDR2 YYNGEE, per germline. This CDR3 comprises 15 residues. The CDR3 is CASSVGTESSYEQYF. The CDR3 DNA sequence: TGTGCCAGCAGCGTAGGGACAGAAAGCTCCTACGAGCAGTACTTC. Full variable domain (remainder filled in from reference TRBV9 and TRBJ2-7): DSGVTQTPKHLITATGQRVTLRCSPRSGDLSVYWYQQSLDQGLQFLIQYYNGEERAKGNILERFSAQQFPDLHSELNLSSLELGDSALYFCASSVGTESSYEQYFGPGTRLTVT.

This clonotype appeared many times. The chain combines TRBV5-1 with TRBJ1-2; the match to TRBD1 covers 11 bases. The trim removed 4 bases at V and 8 bases at J, leaving 7 bases unmatched. CDR1 is SGHRS and CDR2 is YFSETQ in the germline V gene. The CDR3 has 14 amino acids. CDR3 in DNA: TGCGCCAGCAGCGTGGGACAGGGGGTAGGAGGCTACACCTTC. This encodes CASSVGQGVGGYTF.

This clonotype has a count of ten or more. V usage is TRBV29-1 and J usage is TRBJ1-1; D perhaps matches TRBD1 (6 bases). V lost 4 bases and J lost 5, with 11 bases in between. CDR1 and CDR2 (germline): SQVTM, ANQGSEA. The CDR3 length is 12 residues. DNA for the CDR3: TGCAGCGTTGTCAGGGGTTGGACTGAAGCTTTCTTT. Protein: CSVVRGWTEAFF. The full variable domain, in which reference TRBV29-1 and TRBJ1-1 provide the parts outside the CDR3, is SAVISQKPSRDICQRGTSLTIQCQVDSQVTMMFWYRQQPGQSLTLIATANQGSEATYESGFVIDKFPISRPNLTFSTLTVSNMSPEDSSIYLCSVVRGWTEAFFGQGTRLTVV.

This clonotype was picked up a small number of times. The chain joins TRBV2 to TRBJ2-1, with unresolved D. Germline V gene sequence: CDR1 SNHLY, CDR2 FYNNEI. V lost 3 bases and J lost 5, with 11 bases in between. The CDR3 loop spans 14 amino acids. CDR3 protein: CASSDQQPHNEQFF. The CDR3 DNA sequence: TGTGCCAGCAGTGACCAACAACCCCACAATGAGCAGTTCTTC.

This clonotype was observed at least ten times. V gene TRBV7-2 combines with J gene TRBJ2-1, with D possibly TRBD2 on 6 matching bases. The V end lost 0 bases, the J end lost 6 bases, and 18 bases lay between the germline ends. The CDR3 runs 17 residues. The germline V gene has CDR1 SGHTA and CDR2 FQGNSA. The CDR3 bases are TGTGCCAGCAGCTTAGCGGCGGGGACGTCGTTCCCCAATGAGCAGTTCTTC. Residues: CASSLAAGTSFPNEQFF.

There are many counts of this clonotype. The chain joins TRBV4-3 to TRBJ2-1; 8 bases map to TRBD2. J was trimmed by 12 bases and V by 0 bases; bases with no gene match: 10. The germline CDR1 and CDR2 sequences are LGHNA and YSLEER. CDR3 length: 15 amino acids. The CDR3 nucleotides are TGCGCCAGCAGCCAAGATCGTCGGGGGGGTGTGCGGCAGTTCTTC. It is translated as CASSQDRRGGVRQFF.

This clonotype was detected only a few times. The chain joins TRBV7-2 to TRBJ2-7; the D is unclear. The V end lost 3 bases, the J end lost 0 bases, and 6 bases lay between the germline ends. CDR3 length equals 13 residues. CDR1 SGHTA and CDR2 FQGNSA come from the germline V gene. The CDR3 coding sequence is TGTGCCAGCAGCTTGGACGGCTCCTACGAGCAGTACTTC. Translating it yields CASSLDGSYEQYF.

The chain recombines TRBV20-1 with TRBJ2-3; 15 bases are shared with TRBD2. The ends lost 6 bases at V and 6 bases at J; junction bases unmatched: 10. The germline CDR1 and CDR2 sequences are DFQATT and SNEGSKA (reference sequence). The CDR3 consists of 16 residues. CDR3 bases: TGCAGTGCCTGGCCGGGACTAGCGGGAGGAAAGGATACGCAGTATTTT. It translates to CSAWPGLAGGKDTQYF.

This clonotype occurred many times. The chain employs TRBV20-1 and TRBJ2-1; 7 bases match TRBD2. V gave up 5 bases and J gave up 4 bases; unmatched junction bases: 14. Looked up from germline, CDR1 is DFQATT and CDR2 is SNEGSKA (reference sequence). This CDR3 is built from 16 residues. The CDR3 region is CSAGIRDYPKYNEQFF. CDR3 DNA: TGCAGTGCTGGTATCCGGGACTATCCCAAATACAATGAGCAGTTCTTC.

This chain uses TRBV12-3 or TRBV12-4 with TRBJ1-2; 8 bases are a match to TRBD1. This CDR3 contains 15 residues. Trimming at V came to 5 bases and at J to 0 bases, leaving 5 bases not matched to a gene. CDR3 sequence (DNA): TGTGCCAGCAGTCCCACAGGGGGACCTAACTATGGCTACACCTTC. It specifies CASSPTGGPNYGYTF.

As for this clonotype: The CDR3 does not end in the conserved phenylalanine or tryptophan, so this is likely a read error. The DNA is left out, because the CDR3 cannot be placed on it with certainty; the CDR3 is given as TCRdb lists it. The chain has TRBV10-3 and TRBJ2-1; the DNA was not used to check the table's D call, TRBD1. The CDR3 numbers 11 amino acids, ends counted. Per the germline V gene, CDR1 is ENHRY and CDR2 is SYGVKD. CDR3 sequence: CAIAGDNEQGG.

The table lists this clonotype with many counts. The rearrangement uses TRBV3-1 and TRBJ2-4, with D uncertain. From germline, CDR1 is LGHDT and CDR2 YNNKEL (reference sequence). V gave up 3 bases and J gave up 1 base, with 4 bases separating them. The CDR3 is 13 residues long. As DNA, the CDR3 is TGTGCCAGCAGCCAGATGGCCAAAAACATTCAGTACTTC. Translated: CASSQMAKNIQYF.

There are many counts of this clonotype. The chain employs TRBV6-5 and TRBJ1-2; 9 positions match TRBD1. With 10 bases clipped from V and 6 bases from J, the junction kept 6 bases outside the gene matches. From germline, CDR1 is MNHEY and CDR2 SVGAGI. This CDR3 comprises 12 residues. The CDR3 coding sequence is TGTGCCACCCAAACAGGGGGCGATGGCTACACCTTC. Its protein is CATQTGGDGYTF.

The table lists this clonotype with a few counts. The chain recombines TRBV19 with TRBJ2-7; 9 bases match TRBD1. The CDR3 consists of 15 residues. The V gene end was trimmed by 4 bases and the J gene end by 2 bases; junction bases not matched to a gene: 6. Germline V gene sequence: CDR1 LNHDA, CDR2 SQIVND (reference sequence). CDR3 in amino acids: CASSRDREGPYEQYF. The CDR3, as DNA: TGTGCCAGTAGTAGGGACAGGGAGGGACCCTACGAGCAGTACTTC.

This clonotype was detected only a few times. J is TRBJ2-3 and V is TRBV7-2, with unresolved D. The CDR3 loop spans 13 amino acids. Germline V gene lookup returns CDR1 SGHTA and CDR2 FQGNSA. V gave up 3 bases and J gave up 6 bases, with 10 bases separating them. The CDR3 protein is CASSLNDRDTQYF. The DNA of the CDR3 is TGTGCCAGCAGCTTGAATGATCGGGATACGCAGTATTTT.

There are many counts of this clonotype. The V gene is TRBV5-1, the J gene TRBJ1-2; D is uncertain. CDR1 SGHRS and CDR2 YFSETQ come from the germline V gene. The CDR3 runs to 15 residues. Trimming took 3 bases from V and 2 from J, leaving 14 bases between them. CDR3 bases: TGCGCCAGCAGCTCGTCTACTACTTCGAACTATGGCTACACCTTC. Amino acids: CASSSSTTSNYGYTF. The whole variable domain, filled in from reference TRBV5-1 and TRBJ1-2, reads KAGVTQTPRYLIKTRGQQVTLSCSPISGHRSVSWYQQTPGQGLQFLFEYFSETQRNKGNFPGRFSGRQFSNSRSEMNVSTLELGDSALYLCASSSSTTSNYGYTFGSGTRLTVV.

This clonotype was counted many times. The chain recombines TRBV4-2 with TRBJ2-5; 10 bases map to TRBD2. V lost 8 bases and J lost 5; bases outside the gene matches: 11. Germline loops: CDR1 LGHNA, CDR2 YNFKEQ. The length of the CDR3 is 15 residues. The CDR3 protein is CASGPSGGAEETQYF. Here the CDR3 DNA reads TGTGCCAGCGGACCCAGCGGGGGGGCCGAGGAGACCCAGTACTTC.